This T cell receptor (beta chain) was captured in a study of T cells in Graves' hyperthyroidism and ophthalmopathy. The CDR3 regions of TCR beta were amplified from RNA transcripts. HTBI primers were used for first-round RT-PCR of the TCR CDR3. Each CDR3 protein gets one entry after TCRdb re-called the multiplex PCR reads with MiXCR. This sample yields more than 350,000 distinct CDR3 sequences, of which about 16% are seen a single time; roughly 19% belongs to the top ten. In germline, CDR1 is PRHDT, CDR2 FYEKMQ (reference sequence). There are 13 residues in the CDR3. Trimming took 5 bases from V and 5 from J, leaving 13 bases between them.

This TCR derives from a woman in her fifties or sixties with Graves' ophthalmopathy. V and J are TRBV13 and TRBJ2-7, with D possibly called TRBD1 or TRBD2 (5 bases each). Source material: blood. The CDR3 region is CASSRDLGDEQYF. CDR3 in DNA: TGTGCCAGCAGCAGGGACCTGGGGGACGAGCAGTACTTC.